The 13 T cell receptor beta chains listed next were all sequenced from one sample in a study of T-cell reconstitution after alpha-beta-depleted transplantation in children. A TCRbeta library incorporating unique molecular identifiers was prepared. From the PCR reads, TCRdb called clonotypes with MiXCR, one entry per CDR3 protein. Among 200,000 or so distinct CDR3 sequences, around 7% were seen once, and the ten largest hold around 5%. The sequenced sample was PBMCs, obtained before TCRalphabeta/CD19-depleted stem cell transplant. These receptors were taken from a boy younger than 10 with acute lymphoblastic leukemia, due to receive a stem cell transplant.

This clonotype was seen repeatedly, ten times or more. The chain is built from TRBV7-3 and TRBJ2-7; 12 bases are shared with TRBD1. Germline values: CDR1 SGHTA, CDR2 FQGTGA. V lost 3 bases, J lost 4 bases, and 10 bases stayed unmatched. This CDR3 contains 17 residues. CDR3 loop: CASSLSTGTGGEYEQYF. For the CDR3, the DNA is TGTGCCAGCAGCTTGAGTACCGGGACAGGGGGCGAGTACGAGCAGTACTTC.

This clonotype was counted only a few times. The chain couples TRBV11-2 to TRBJ2-5; 13 bases match TRBD2. The CDR3 length is 19 residues. In germline, CDR1 is SGHAT, CDR2 FQNNGV. Trimming at V came to 2 bases and at J to 5 bases, leaving 14 bases not matched to a gene. The CDR3 DNA reads as TGTGCCAGCAGCTTATACCCCTCGGGCAGGACTAGCGGGGGTGAGACCCAGTACTTC. Its translation: CASSLYPSGRTSGGETQYF.

This clonotype was seen at least ten times. The J gene is TRBJ2-7, the V gene TRBV20-1; maybe TRBD1 (6 bases). The germline CDR1 and CDR2 sequences are DFQATT and SNEGSKA (reference sequence). V lost 5 bases, J lost 0 bases, and 11 bases lay in between. The CDR3 spans 13 residues. For the CDR3, the DNA is TGCAGTGCTGAGACAGGAGACTCCTACGAGCAGTACTTC. Translated: CSAETGDSYEQYF.

This clonotype was found many times. V gene TRBV29-1 combines with J gene TRBJ2-1; D is unclear. Germline V gene sequence: CDR1 SQVTM, CDR2 ANQGSEA. Trimming left V 6 bases short and J 6 bases short, with 18 bases between. The CDR3 sequence is 14 residues long. The CDR3 nucleotides read TGCAGCGTATCGGAAAGGAAGCCCAGCAATGAGCAGTTCTTC. Encoded protein: CSVSERKPSNEQFF.

This clonotype has a count of ten or more. The chain combines TRBV11-2 with TRBJ2-1; TRBD2 agrees at 8 bases. After removal of 5 bases from V and 4 bases from J, the junction contained 10 bases not matched to a gene. The germline V gene encodes CDR1 SGHAT and CDR2 FQNNGV. The CDR3 extends over 16 amino acids. The CDR3, as DNA: TGTGCCAGCAGCCTCACGCGGGGGGCAGGGTACAATGAGCAGTTCTTC. Translated: CASSLTRGAGYNEQFF.

This clonotype was counted many times. The chain has TRBV29-1 and TRBJ2-5, with D hard to call. Germline CDR1 SQVTM, CDR2 ANQGSEA. Between the trimmed V and J ends, which lost 4 bases and 5 bases, there was a span of 2 bases. This CDR3 has 9 amino acids. The CDR3 here is CSVAETQYF. DNA of the CDR3: TGCAGCGTTGCCGAGACCCAGTACTTC.

In its sample, this clonotype was seen many times. The chain couples TRBV7-2 to TRBJ2-3; D unresolved. The germline gives CDR1 SGHTA, CDR2 FQGNSA. The V end was cut by 1 base, the J end by 5 bases, with 7 bases between. The CDR3 has 13 amino acids. As DNA, the CDR3 is TGTGCCAGCAGCTTAGGGCTCGAAGATACGCAGTATTTT. Its protein is CASSLGLEDTQYF.

This clonotype was seen a handful of times. V gene TRBV5-1 combines with J gene TRBJ2-7, with a weak D call TRBD2 (5 bases). The CDR3 is 14 residues long. The germline CDR1 and CDR2 sequences are SGHRS and YFSETQ. The germline V and J ends were trimmed by 0 bases and 5 bases, with 12 bases remaining between them. In DNA, the CDR3 is TGCGCCAGCAGCTTGGATACCCCGCGGGACGAGCAGTACTTC. Translation: CASSLDTPRDEQYF.

The J gene is TRBJ2-7, the V gene TRBV5-1; TRBD1 matches at 9 bases. The V gene end was trimmed by 4 bases and the J gene end by 2 bases; junction bases not matched to a gene: 4. There are 14 residues in the CDR3. The germline V gene encodes CDR1 SGHRS and CDR2 YFSETQ. Here the CDR3 reads CASSGRDRAYEQYF. Written as DNA, the CDR3 is TGCGCCAGCAGCGGCCGGGACAGGGCCTACGAGCAGTACTTC. The whole variable domain, remainder taken from reference TRBV5-1 and TRBJ2-7, is KAGVTQTPRYLIKTRGQQVTLSCSPISGHRSVSWYQQTPGQGLQFLFEYFSETQRNKGNFPGRFSGRQFSNSRSEMNVSTLELGDSALYLCASSGRDRAYEQYFGPGTRLTVT.

This clonotype appeared many times. The chain recombines TRBV29-1 with TRBJ2-7, with 8 bases lining up with TRBD1. The CDR3 extends over 12 amino acids. Germline values: CDR1 SQVTM, CDR2 ANQGSEA. Trimming cost V 4 bases and J 6 bases; bases outside gene matches: 5. The CDR3, as DNA: TGCAGCGTTGGCCAGGGGGCAAGCGAGCAGTACTTC. This encodes CSVGQGASEQYF.

In its sample, this clonotype was seen many times. CDR3 residues: CASSLTTVSNTEAFF. The CDR3 nucleotides are TGTGCCAGCAGCTTAACGACAGTTTCGAACACTGAAGCTTTCTTT. The chain carries TRBV7-9 and TRBJ1-1; weak D call: TRBD1 (5 bases). CDR3 length equals 15 residues. CDR1 and CDR2 (germline): SEHNR, FQNEAQ (reference sequence). V lost 2 bases to trimming and J lost 1 base, with 11 bases between them.

This clonotype was detected ten times or more. This chain links TRBV20-1 with TRBJ2-7; D not resolved. V lost 1 base to trimming and J lost 3 bases, with 16 bases between them. This CDR3 is built from 15 residues. CDR1 and CDR2 (germline): DFQATT, SNEGSKA (reference sequence). DNA for the CDR3: TGCAGTGCTAGAGGCCCTGTGGGGAAGAGCTACGAGCAGTACTTC. As protein: CSARGPVGKSYEQYF.

Ten or more counts support this clonotype. The CDR3, as DNA: TGCAGTGCAGGCGGGAACAATGAAAAACTGTTTTTT. It codes for CSAGGNNEKLFF. This rearrangement joins TRBV20-1 to TRBJ1-4; the D is unclear. Germline V lookup: CDR1 DFQATT, CDR2 SNEGSKA (reference sequence). The V gene lost 6 bases and the J gene lost 5 bases, with 10 bases spanning the gap. This CDR3 has 12 amino acids.